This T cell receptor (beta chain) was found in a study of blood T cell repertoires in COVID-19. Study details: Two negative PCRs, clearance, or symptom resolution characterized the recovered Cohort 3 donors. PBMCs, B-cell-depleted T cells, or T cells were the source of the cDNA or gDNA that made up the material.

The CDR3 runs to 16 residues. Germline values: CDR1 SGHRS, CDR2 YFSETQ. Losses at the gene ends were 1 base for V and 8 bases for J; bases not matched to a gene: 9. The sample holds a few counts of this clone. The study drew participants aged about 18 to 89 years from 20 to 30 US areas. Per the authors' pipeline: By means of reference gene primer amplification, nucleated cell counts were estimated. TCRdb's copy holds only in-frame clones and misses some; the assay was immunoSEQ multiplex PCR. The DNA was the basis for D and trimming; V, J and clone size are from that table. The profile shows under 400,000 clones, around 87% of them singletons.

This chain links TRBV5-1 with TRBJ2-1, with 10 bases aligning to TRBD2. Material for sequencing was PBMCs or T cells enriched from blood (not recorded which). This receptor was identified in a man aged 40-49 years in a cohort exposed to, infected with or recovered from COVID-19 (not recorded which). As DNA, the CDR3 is TGCGCCAGCAGCTTGCAGCCGGGACTAGCGAGAGATGAGCAGTTCTTC. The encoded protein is CASSLQPGLARDEQFF.